Listed here are 6 T cell receptor beta chains from one sample, sequenced in a study of blood T cell repertoires in COVID-19 (dated by TCRdb to 2019 to 2021). The library was obtained by the immunoSEQ multiplex PCR assay. This immuneACCESS table, as held by TCRdb, lists in-frame sequences with V and J called but not all clones. Of the missing ones, under half trace to an unresolved V gene in checked studies; the others have no known cause. The sample yields 200,000 to 250,000 clones; about 90% were counted once. Under 2% of the sample is in the top ten clones. Material for sequencing was peripheral blood. Source of these receptors: a man aged 35-49 years with active or convalescent COVID-19.

The J gene is TRBJ2-7, the V gene TRBV10-2, with D possibly TRBD2 on 5 matching bases. The V end was cut by 9 bases, the J end by 3 bases, with 12 bases between. Germline V gene data show CDR1 as WSHSY and CDR2 as SAAADI. CDR3 length: 12 residues. In nucleotides, the CDR3 is TGCGCCAGTGGACTGCGCCTCTACGAGCAGTACTTC. This encodes CASGLRLYEQYF.

The rearrangement uses TRBV19 and TRBJ2-5, with D possibly TRBD2 on 7 matching bases. The CDR3 is 17 amino acids. The ends were cut back, 5 bases at V and 4 bases at J, with 23 bases in the middle. Germline V lookup: CDR1 LNHDA, CDR2 SQIVND (reference sequence). DNA for the CDR3: TGTGCCAGTAGTTACTCGCCTCGGGGGGCGAGTTTAGAGACCCAGTACTTC. This codes for CASSYSPRGASLETQYF.

This clone was found a few times. This chain connects TRBV27 to TRBJ2-7; a weak D match, TRBD2 (5 bases). CDR3 length: 14 residues. Trimming left V 2 bases short and J 2 bases short, with 10 bases between. Germline loops: CDR1 MNHEY, CDR2 SMNVEV (reference sequence). CDR3 nucleotide sequence: TGTGCCAGCAGTTTAGCGTCAGCGGCCTACGAGCAGTACTTC. It specifies CASSLASAAYEQYF.

The CDR3 protein is CASSIGPAVGYEQYF. The CDR3 DNA reads as TGTGCCAGCAGTATTGGGCCAGCAGTTGGGTACGAGCAGTACTTC. The chain joins TRBV27 to TRBJ2-7; D gene uncertain. The CDR3 has 15 residues. Per the germline V gene, CDR1 is MNHEY and CDR2 is SMNVEV (reference sequence). V lost 5 bases to trimming and J lost 4 bases, with 18 bases between them.

V and J are TRBV2 and TRBJ2-1; 7 bases fit TRBD1. This CDR3 is built from 14 residues. The ends lost 9 bases at V and 7 bases at J; junction bases unmatched: 12. Germline assignment: CDR1 SNHLY and CDR2 FYNNEI. CDR3 residues: CARTAGTAFNEQFF. The CDR3 DNA reads as TGTGCCAGGACCGCCGGGACAGCCTTTAATGAGCAGTTCTTC. The full variable domain, with the rest looked up from reference TRBV2 and TRBJ2-1, is EPEVTQTPSHQVTQMGQEVILRCVPISNHLYFYWYRQILGQKVEFLVSFYNNEISEKSEIFDDQFSVERPDGSNFTLKIRSTKLEDSAMYFCARTAGTAFNEQFFGPGTRLTVL.

The rearrangement joins TRBV5-4 to TRBJ1-2; D not certain. CDR3 length: 13 amino acids. Germline V gene lookup returns CDR1 SGHNT and CDR2 YYREEE (reference sequence). The V gene lost 4 bases and the J gene lost 7 bases, with 14 bases spanning the gap. The DNA for the CDR3 is TGTGCCAGCAGCCGTGACACCTCCCCTGGCTACACCTTC. Protein: CASSRDTSPGYTF. Variable domain in full (rest from reference TRBV5-4 and TRBJ1-2): ETGVTQSPTHLIKTRGQQVTLRCSSQSGHNTVSWYQQALGQGPQFIFQYYREEENGRGNFPPRFSGLQFPNYSSELNVNALELDDSALYLCASSRDTSPGYTFGSGTRLTVV.